This passage covers 21 T cell receptor beta chains from one sample sequenced in a study of T-cell memory formation after mild COVID-19. TCRdb used MiXCR to reprocess the 5' RACE reads, holding one entry per CDR3 protein. The table has fewer than 700,000 distinct CDR3 sequences, roughly 20% seen once. Material: PBMCs or a T cell subset sorted from them (not recorded which). Source of these receptors: an adult woman who had mild COVID-19 (a few samples of this study predate the infection). Cell type and time point are not known.

This clonotype has only a few counts. The chain employs TRBV19 and TRBJ2-1; unclear D gene. The CDR3 has 12 residues. CDR1 is LNHDA, CDR2 SQIVND, per germline (reference sequence). V dropped 6 bases and J dropped 13 bases, with 16 bases sitting between them. CDR3 sequence: CASSPGGDFQFF. The CDR3 coding sequence is TGTGCCAGTAGCCCCGGCGGCGACTTCCAGTTCTTC.

This clonotype was seen at least ten times. The chain carries TRBV12-3 or TRBV12-4 and TRBJ2-5; 8 nucleotides align to TRBD2. This CDR3 has 14 amino acids. Trimming cost V 5 bases and J 2 bases; bases outside gene matches: 4. CDR3 loop: CASSLSGGQETQYF. CDR3 nucleotide sequence: TGTGCCAGCAGTCTCTCGGGGGGGCAAGAGACCCAGTACTTC.

This rearrangement joins TRBV23-1 to TRBJ1-5; possible D gene TRBD1, 6 bases. TRBV23-1 is an ORF, and what it does is uncertain. V lost 11 bases and J 1 base, leaving 9 bases between the germline ends. CDR3 length equals 12 residues. CDR3 sequence: CAGDNSNQPQHF. In DNA form, the CDR3 reads TGCGCCGGGGACAACAGCAATCAGCCCCAGCATTTT.

This chain links TRBV6-4 with TRBJ2-1; D remains unclear. Germline V lookup: CDR1 MRHNA, CDR2 SNTAGT. This CDR3 spans 14 amino acids. V lost 6 bases to trimming and J lost 9 bases, with 18 bases between them. The CDR3 region is CASRPLNWPSEQFF. The CDR3 bases are TGTGCCAGCAGGCCCTTAAATTGGCCCTCTGAGCAGTTCTTC.

The chain couples TRBV11-2 to TRBJ2-3; a possible D gene is TRBD1 (7 bases). Germline V lookup: CDR1 SGHAT, CDR2 FQNNGV. The length of the CDR3 is 15 residues. V was clipped by 1 base and J by 4 bases, with 12 bases between them. In DNA, the CDR3 is TGTGCCAGCAGCTTAGGCAGGGGGGCTGCAGATACGCAGTATTTT. Its protein is CASSLGRGAADTQYF.

The J gene is TRBJ2-7, the V gene TRBV7-9; D could derive from TRBD1 or TRBD2 (5 bases each). Trimming left V 1 base short and J 3 bases short, with 10 bases between. This CDR3 region has 14 residues. Germline assignment: CDR1 SEHNR and CDR2 FQNEAQ (reference sequence). The CDR3 DNA follows: TGTGCCAGCAGCTTAGGTCGAGGGGTCTACGAGCAGTACTTC. Translated: CASSLGRGVYEQYF. The full variable domain, with the rest looked up from reference TRBV7-9 and TRBJ2-7, is DTGVSQNPRHKITKRGQNVTFRCDPISEHNRLYWYRQTLGQGPEFLTYFQNEAQLEKSRLLSDRFSAERPKGSFSTLEIQRTEQGDSAMYLCASSLGRGVYEQYFGPGTRLTVT.

This clonotype was seen a few times. The chain uses TRBV20-1 and TRBJ1-1; D gene uncertain. Germline V gene sequence: CDR1 DFQATT, CDR2 SNEGSKA (reference sequence). The V gene lost 4 bases and the J gene lost 1 base, with 10 bases spanning the gap. The CDR3 has 13 residues. CDR3 loop: CSATVTPNTEAFF. DNA for the CDR3: TGCAGTGCTACTGTGACACCGAACACTGAAGCTTTCTTT.

This chain links TRBV5-1 with TRBJ2-1; TRBD1 or TRBD2 may be the D gene (5 bases each). CDR1 is SGHRS, CDR2 YFSETQ, per germline. V lost 0 bases, J lost 12 bases, and 7 bases lay in between. The CDR3 contains 11 residues. CDR3 sequence (DNA): TGCGCCAGCAGCTTGGGGGACGGGCAGTTCTTC. It is translated as CASSLGDGQFF.

J is TRBJ2-2 and V is TRBV7-3; 7 nucleotides agree with TRBD1. Germline-derived CDR1 and CDR2 are SGHTA and FQGTGA. The CDR3 is 14 amino acids. Trimming removed 1 base from V and 6 bases from J; junction bases left unmatched: 2. CDR3 sequence: CASSLIDRAGELFF. The CDR3 DNA is TGTGCCAGCAGCTTAATCGACAGGGCCGGGGAGCTGTTTTTT.

This clonotype was found a few times. The chain links TRBV5-6 to TRBJ1-5; D unclear. V was trimmed by 3 bases and J by 6 bases, leaving 10 bases between them. Looked up from germline, CDR1 is SGHDT and CDR2 is YYEEEE. The CDR3 loop spans 13 amino acids. CDR3 loop: CASSSTTAQPQHF. The CDR3 DNA sequence: TGTGCCAGCAGCTCAACGACGGCTCAGCCCCAGCATTTT.

Only a few counts were recorded for this clonotype. The gene calls are TRBV5-4 and TRBJ2-1, with 12 bases fitting TRBD2. V shed 2 bases, J shed 2 bases, and the junction held 5 bases outside the gene matches. Germline CDR1 is SGHNT and CDR2 is YYREEE (reference sequence). This CDR3 contains 17 residues. The chain's CDR3 is CASSFASGGAAYNEQFF. The CDR3 DNA sequence: TGTGCCAGCAGCTTTGCTAGCGGGGGGGCGGCCTACAATGAGCAGTTCTTC.

This clonotype came up a few times. The genes are TRBV24-1 and TRBJ1-1, with 11 bases aligning to TRBD1. Germline V gives CDR1 KGHDR, CDR2 SFDVKD. The trim removed 5 bases at V and 1 base at J, leaving 5 bases unmatched. The CDR3 runs 16 residues. The CDR3 region is CATSGRTGGTNTEAFF. The DNA for the CDR3 is TGTGCCACCAGTGGCCGGACAGGGGGCACGAACACTGAAGCTTTCTTT.

The rearrangement joins TRBV5-6 to TRBJ1-2; D may be TRBD1 (6 bases). CDR1 and CDR2 from the germline V gene are SGHDT and YYEEEE. The CDR3 consists of 15 residues. The V and J ends lost 4 bases and 4 bases respectively, with 17 bases between them. The CDR3 protein is CASSRGPTGTYGYTF. The CDR3 DNA follows: TGTGCCAGCAGCCGGGGCCCTACAGGGACCTATGGCTACACCTTC.

The chain has TRBV30 and TRBJ2-7; 14 nucleotides match TRBD2. The V segment lost 4 bases and the J segment 1 base; nucleotides outside the gene matches: 6. The CDR3 consists of 16 residues. The V gene's germline CDR1 is GTSNPN and CDR2 SVGIG (reference sequence). Here the CDR3 DNA reads TGTGCCTGGAACGGACTAGCGGGGGGCCTGTCCTACGAGCAGTACTTC. Residues: CAWNGLAGGLSYEQYF. Filled out from reference TRBV30 and TRBJ2-7, the complete variable domain reads SQTIHQWPATLVQPVGSPLSLECTVEGTSNPNLYWYRQAAGRGLQLLFYSVGIGQISSEVPQNLSASRPQDRQFILSSKKLLLSDSGFYLCAWNGLAGGLSYEQYFGPGTRLTVT.

The genes are TRBV23-1 and TRBJ2-6; a weak D match, TRBD1 (6 bases). TRBV23-1 is given ORF status, its function remaining uncertain. V gave up 3 bases and J gave up 1 base, with 13 bases separating them. The CDR3 extends over 17 amino acids. The CDR3 DNA is TGCGCCAGCAGTCAGGACAGTATTGTTTCTGGGGCCAACGTCCTGACTTTC. It yields the protein CASSQDSIVSGANVLTF.

The sample holds a few counts of this clonotype. The V and J genes are TRBV4-1 and TRBJ2-2; unclear D gene. The germline CDR1 and CDR2 sequences are MGHRA and YSYEKL. The CDR3 runs 17 residues. V was pared by 4 bases and J by 6 bases, with 21 bases between. CDR3 region: CASSRFPTLWLAGELFF. The CDR3 coding sequence is TGCGCCAGCAGCCGCTTCCCAACACTGTGGCTTGCCGGGGAGCTGTTTTTT.

This clonotype has just a few counts. The V gene is TRBV20-1, the J gene TRBJ2-3; D is unclear. This CDR3 is built from 14 residues. V shed 5 bases and J shed 1 base, with 13 bases lying between them. CDR1 and CDR2 (germline): DFQATT, SNEGSKA (reference sequence). The CDR3 loop reads CSAPPSGRTDTQYF. CDR3 bases: TGCAGTGCTCCCCCCTCCGGGCGCACAGATACGCAGTATTTT.

The rearrangement uses TRBV20-1 and TRBJ2-1; maybe TRBD2 (6 bases). V gave up 2 bases and J gave up 6 bases, with 20 bases separating them. CDR1 and CDR2 from the germline V gene are DFQATT and SNEGSKA (reference sequence). CDR3 length: 16 residues. The CDR3 DNA follows: TGCAGTGCTAGACCGGAACCCGCGGGGTTGAGCAATGAGCAGTTCTTC. It is translated as CSARPEPAGLSNEQFF.

This clonotype has more than one count but fewer than ten. The rearrangement links TRBV6-5 to TRBJ2-6; no clear D gene. Germline V gene data show CDR1 as MNHEY and CDR2 as SVGAGI. V lost 2 bases and J lost 0, with 14 bases in between. This CDR3 spans 18 amino acids. Written as DNA, the CDR3 is TGTGCCAGCAGTTACGAAGGGTCCGCCGTCTCTGGGGCCAACGTCCTGACTTTC. Protein product: CASSYEGSAVSGANVLTF.

The sample holds a few counts of this clonotype. The chain employs TRBV3-1 and TRBJ1-2; D remains unclear. This CDR3 has 14 amino acids. In germline, CDR1 is LGHDT, CDR2 YNNKEL (reference sequence). Trimming stripped 0 bases from V and 7 bases from J, with 12 bases between. CDR3 in amino acids: CASSQDQPGRGYTF. In DNA form, the CDR3 reads TGTGCCAGCAGCCAAGATCAGCCCGGACGTGGCTACACCTTC.

This clonotype was found a few times. The chain combines TRBV12-3 or TRBV12-4 with TRBJ2-2, with 7 bases that match TRBD2. The CDR3 is made up of 13 amino acids. V lost 8 bases, J lost 7 bases, and 7 bases stayed unmatched. The CDR3 bases are TGTGCCAGCCGATTACGGGGGGACGGGGAGCTGTTTTTT. It codes for CASRLRGDGELFF.